Each of the 17 T cell receptor beta chains below was sequenced from the same sample in a study of cytomegalovirus exposure and HLA in healthy donors (dated by TCRdb to 2017 to 2019). Library preparation employed the immunoSEQ multiplex PCR assay. The multiplex PCR relied on a mix of 60 forward primers for TCR Vbeta segments and 13 reverse primers for TCR Jbeta segments. Held by TCRdb, this immuneACCESS table contains in-frame sequences only and omits some clones. Under half of the omission traces to an unresolved V gene where checked; the cause of the rest is unknown. The sample records over 20,000 clones, 55% to 75% of which are singletons. The top ten hold 4.4% of the sample. The specimen was PBMCs. These receptors were obtained from a woman aged 45-65 years in good health and CMV-seronegative.

This clone showed up just a few times. The chain carries TRBV10-2 and TRBJ2-3, with a possible D match to TRBD1 (6 bases). The germline V and J ends were trimmed by 7 bases and 2 bases, with 19 bases remaining between them. Germline CDR1 reads WSHSY; CDR2 reads SAAADI. The CDR3 has 16 amino acids. The CDR3 DNA reads as TGCGCCAGCATCGAAAGTCGCAGGGGCAACACAGATACGCAGTATTTT. As protein: CASIESRRGNTDTQYF.

The V call is TRBV29-1, the J call TRBJ2-1, with a possible D match to TRBD2 (7 bases). Trimming removed 8 bases at V and 7 bases at J, with 15 bases between. Looked up from germline, CDR1 is SQVTM and CDR2 is ANQGSEA. The CDR3 is 12 residues long. This CDR3 reads CSSHGGRNEQFF. The CDR3 bases are TGCAGCTCTCACGGGGGGCGGAATGAGCAGTTCTTC.

In its sample, this clone was seen once. CDR3: CASSATGDGYTF. The CDR3 DNA follows: TGCGCCAGCAGCGCGACAGGTGACGGCTACACCTTC. The chain is built from TRBV5-1 and TRBJ1-2; D perhaps matches TRBD1 (6 bases). This CDR3 comprises 12 residues. Trimming took 4 bases from V and 8 from J, leaving 12 bases between them. Germline-derived CDR1 and CDR2 are SGHRS and YFSETQ.

This chain connects TRBV4-1 to TRBJ1-1, with D possibly matching TRBD1 (5 bases). CDR3 length equals 15 residues. With 0 bases removed from V and 5 bases from J, the gap between germline ends came to 13 bases. Germline V gene sequence: CDR1 MGHRA, CDR2 YSYEKL. The CDR3 spells CASSQEGGRATEAFF. The CDR3 DNA is TGCGCCAGCAGCCAAGAGGGAGGCAGGGCTACTGAAGCTTTCTTT.

The CDR3 sequence is CASRSTSVGELFF. As DNA, the CDR3 is TGTGCCAGCAGATCCACTAGCGTCGGGGAGCTGTTTTTT. The rearrangement joins TRBV28 to TRBJ2-2, with TRBD2 matching 7 bases. Germline trimming cut 6 bases from V and 7 bases from J; bases unmatched to any gene: 5. Germline V lookup: CDR1 MDHEN, CDR2 SYDVKM. The CDR3 consists of 13 residues.

V and J are TRBV7-9 and TRBJ2-3; no clear D. Germline-derived CDR1 and CDR2 are SEHNR and FQNEAQ (reference sequence). Trimming pared 1 base from V and 3 bases from J, leaving 11 bases between. The CDR3 covers 15 residues. The CDR3 is CASSLDSWRTDTQYF. CDR3 in DNA: TGTGCCAGCAGCTTAGATAGCTGGAGAACAGATACGCAGTATTTT.

This clone was seen once. The chain joins TRBV5-4 to TRBJ2-7; perhaps TRBD1 as D (5 bases). CDR3 length equals 13 residues. V was pared by 0 bases and J by 3 bases, with 7 bases between. Germline assignment: CDR1 SGHNT and CDR2 YYREEE (reference sequence). CDR3 sequence reads: CASSLEGHYEQYF. The CDR3 DNA follows: TGTGCCAGCAGCTTGGAAGGACACTACGAGCAGTACTTC.

The chain joins TRBV25-1 to TRBJ1-1; tentatively, D is TRBD1 (5 bases). The CDR3 extends over 13 amino acids. V was cut by 4 bases and J by 2 bases, with 8 bases left in between. In germline, CDR1 is MGHDK, CDR2 SYGVNS. The CDR3 DNA follows: TGTGCCAGCAGTGTGGGGGGAAACACTGAAGCTTTCTTT. It yields the protein CASSVGGNTEAFF.

The V call is TRBV28, the J call TRBJ1-2; D is undetermined. The CDR3 is 15 amino acids. CDR1 MDHEN and CDR2 SYDVKM come from the germline V gene. Trimming cost V 6 bases and J 4 bases, with 18 bases left between them. The CDR3: CASSLSGDLIYGYTF. DNA of the CDR3: TGTGCCAGCAGCCTCAGCGGAGATCTTATCTATGGCTACACCTTC.

V usage is TRBV2 and J usage is TRBJ1-1, with 8 bases that match TRBD1. Germline V lookup: CDR1 SNHLY, CDR2 FYNNEI. This CDR3 is built from 12 residues. The J segment lost 9 bases and the V segment lost 1 base, leaving 1 base of the junction unmatched. The DNA for the CDR3 is TGTGCCAGCAGTGAAGGGACAGGGAAAGCTTTCTTT. Translating gives CASSEGTGKAFF.

This clone appeared a single time. The J gene is TRBJ1-5, the V gene TRBV2; D is uncertain. V shed 6 bases and J shed 9 bases, with 21 bases lying between them. The CDR3 has 15 amino acids. Germline V gene lookup returns CDR1 SNHLY and CDR2 FYNNEI. The DNA of the CDR3 is TGTGCCAGCAGAACTTCTAACCAGGTAATCTCGCCCCAGCATTTT. It encodes CASRTSNQVISPQHF.

The chain employs TRBV6-5 and TRBJ1-2, with D possibly TRBD1 on 6 matching bases. The CDR3 extends over 15 amino acids. CDR1 is MNHEY, CDR2 SVGAGI, per germline. V shed 6 bases and J shed 5 bases, with 19 bases lying between them. CDR3 in DNA: TGTGCCAGCAGCGAATTTGGACAGTTCCCTTATGGCTACACCTTC. Amino acids: CASSEFGQFPYGYTF.

The chain carries TRBV28 and TRBJ1-5; D possibly corresponds to TRBD1 (6 bases). Germline lookup yields CDR1 MDHEN and CDR2 SYDVKM. The CDR3 has 12 amino acids. CDR3 nucleotides: TGTGCTTGGGGGGGCCTCGATCAGCCCCAGCATTTT. It translates to CAWGGLDQPQHF.

This chain connects TRBV6-5 to TRBJ2-7, with 7 bases fitting TRBD2. The germline CDR1 and CDR2 sequences are MNHEY and SVGAGI. With 4 bases clipped from V and 2 bases from J, the junction kept 5 bases outside the gene matches. The CDR3 is 14 amino acids. CDR3 bases: TGTGCCAGCAGTTTGGGGGGGAGGCCCTACGAGCAGTACTTC. It is translated as CASSLGGRPYEQYF.

This sequence joins TRBV14 and TRBJ2-2; tentative D call: TRBD1 (6 bases). With 5 bases removed from V and 3 bases from J, the gap between germline ends came to 10 bases. Germline lookup yields CDR1 SGHDN and CDR2 FVKESK. The CDR3 is 14 residues long. The CDR3 protein is CASSTHRDTGELFF. CDR3 in DNA: TGTGCCAGCAGCACCCACAGGGACACCGGGGAGCTGTTTTTT. Variable domain in full (rest from reference TRBV14 and TRBJ2-2): EAGVTQFPSHSVIEKGQTVTLRCDPISGHDNLYWYRRVMGKEIKFLLHFVKESKQDESGMPNNRFLAERTGGTYSTLKVQPAELEDSGVYFCASSTHRDTGELFFGEGSRLTVL.

This clone has more than one count but fewer than ten. The chain uses TRBV25-1 and TRBJ2-5; 9 positions match TRBD1. This CDR3 has 15 amino acids. The V gene end was trimmed by 5 bases and the J gene end by 4 bases; junction bases not matched to a gene: 8. The V gene's germline CDR1 is MGHDK and CDR2 SYGVNS. DNA for the CDR3: TGTGCCAGCAGTAGAGTACAGGGGGCGGGAGAGACCCAGTACTTC. Translated, it gives CASSRVQGAGETQYF.

The sample holds a few counts of this clone. The chain carries TRBV2 and TRBJ1-4; 7 bases map to TRBD1. Germline trimming cut 7 bases from V and 8 bases from J; bases unmatched to any gene: 10. CDR1 SNHLY and CDR2 FYNNEI come from the germline V gene. CDR3 length: 14 residues. CDR3 loop: CASMPSRGNEKLFF. As DNA, the CDR3 is TGTGCCAGCATGCCGTCCAGGGGGAACGAAAAACTGTTTTTT.